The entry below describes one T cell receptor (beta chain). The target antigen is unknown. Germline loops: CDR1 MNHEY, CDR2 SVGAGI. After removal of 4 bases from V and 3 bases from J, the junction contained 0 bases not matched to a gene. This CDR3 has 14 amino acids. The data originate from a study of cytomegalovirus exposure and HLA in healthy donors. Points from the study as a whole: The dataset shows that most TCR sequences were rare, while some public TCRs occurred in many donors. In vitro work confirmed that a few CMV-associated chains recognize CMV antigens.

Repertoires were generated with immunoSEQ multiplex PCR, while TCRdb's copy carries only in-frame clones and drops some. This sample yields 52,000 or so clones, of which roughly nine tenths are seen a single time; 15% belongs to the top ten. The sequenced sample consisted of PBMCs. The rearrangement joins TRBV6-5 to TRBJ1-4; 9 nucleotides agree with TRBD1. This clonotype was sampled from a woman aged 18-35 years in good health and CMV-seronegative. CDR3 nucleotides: TGTGCCAGCAGTTGGGACAGGGCTAATGAAAAACTGTTTTTT. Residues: CASSWDRANEKLFF.